This is a list of T cell receptor beta chains from one sample in a study of shared clonotypes between healthy human individuals. The repertoire was sequenced with immunoSEQ multiplex PCR; TCRdb's copy has only in-frame clones and lacks some. Found here are about a million clones, under 80% of them singletons; the top ten hold about 1.5%. Sequencing was done on a sample of memory CD4+ T cells sorted from blood. These receptors came from a man between 18 and 35 years old in good health. The CDR3 runs from the conserved cysteine through the conserved F or W. The D gene is left open where the match is weak. Clone size is not always given. Where it is, it says once, few, many or a class for expanded clones.

d_call	clone_size	v_call	j_call	cdr3_aa	cdr3_nt
TRBD2	-	TRBV11-3	TRBJ2-5	CASLPVREIEETQYF	TGTGCCAGCCTCCCGGTGCGGGAGATAGAAGAGACCCAGTACTTC
-	-	TRBV10-3	TRBJ1-6	CAISEGETPLHF	TGTGCCATCAGTGAGGGGGAGACACCCCTCCACTTT
TRBD1	-	TRBV5-4	TRBJ2-3	CASSKRDRETDTQYF	TGTGCCAGCAGCAAGAGGGACAGGGAAACAGATACGCAGTATTTT
TRBD1	few	TRBV6-1	TRBJ1-1	CASSELEGANTEAFF	TGTGCCAGCAGTGAATTGGAGGGGGCAAACACTGAAGCTTTCTTT
-	few	TRBV30	TRBJ1-1	CAWNGGGSTEAFF	TGTGCCTGGAACGGAGGAGGGAGCACTGAAGCTTTCTTT
-	-	TRBV7-2	TRBJ1-2	CASTLSIGSNYGYTF	TGTGCCAGCACCCTTTCAATCGGATCTAACTATGGCTACACCTTC
-	-	TRBV27	TRBJ2-7	CASSLFGLLTQHEQYF	TGTGCCAGCAGTTTATTCGGACTCCTGACCCAACACGAGCAGTACTTC
TRBD1	-	TRBV6-1	TRBJ1-2	CASVEVGQGGDGYTF	TGTGCCAGCGTTGAAGTAGGACAGGGAGGTGATGGCTACACCTTC
-	-	TRBV12-2	TRBJ2-1	CASRPWTSGRVINEQFF	TGTGCAAGTCGCCCATGGACTAGCGGGAGAGTTATCAATGAGCAGTTCTTC
-	once	TRBV7-2	TRBJ1-6	CASSLAAGLNSPLHF	TGTGCCAGCAGCTTAGCGGCAGGGCTCAATTCACCCCTCCACTTT
-	-	TRBV4-1	TRBJ1-3	CASSQPGNGNTIYF	TGCGCCAGCAGCCAACCAGGGAATGGAAACACCATATATTTT
TRBD2	-	TRBV6-8	TRBJ2-1	CATQLASGASSYNEQFF	TGTGCCACCCAACTGGCTAGCGGGGCGAGCTCCTACAATGAGCAGTTCTTC
TRBD2	-	TRBV19	TRBJ2-3	CASSEGLAGGADTQYF	TGTGCCAGTAGTGAGGGACTAGCGGGAGGGGCAGATACGCAGTATTTT
-	-	TRBV11-3	TRBJ2-3	CASSLGPSLDTQYF	TGTGCCAGCAGCTTAGGGCCTTCTCTCGATACGCAGTATTTT
-	few	TRBV2	TRBJ1-1	CASSVMNTEAFF	TGTGCCAGCAGCGTTATGAACACTGAAGCTTTCTTT
TRBD2	-	TRBV6-1	TRBJ2-1	CASSFQSAGVGEQFF	TGTGCCAGCAGCTTCCAATCGGCGGGAGTAGGTGAGCAGTTCTTC
TRBD2	-	TRBV2	TRBJ2-2	CASRLLAVNTGELFF	TGTGCCAGCAGACTCCTAGCGGTAAACACCGGGGAGCTGTTTTTT
TRBD2	-	TRBV4-3	TRBJ2-1	CASSQQGPGLADEQFF	TGCGCCAGCAGCCAGCAGGGGCCGGGACTAGCTGATGAGCAGTTCTTC
TRBD1	few	TRBV5-1	TRBJ1-4	CASSLGGQTNEKLFF	TGCGCCAGCAGCTTGGGGGGACAGACTAATGAAAAACTGTTTTTT
-	once	TRBV10-1	TRBJ2-7	CASRGTASPYEQYF	TGCGCCAGCAGGGGGACGGCCAGCCCCTACGAGCAGTACTTC
-	-	TRBV5-1	TRBJ2-7	CASSLDPGRSYEQYF	TGCGCCAGCAGCTTGGATCCGGGAAGGAGCTACGAGCAGTACTTC
TRBD2	-	TRBV7-2	TRBJ2-5	CASSFGLAGGETQYF	TGTGCCAGCAGCTTCGGACTAGCGGGAGGGGAGACCCAGTACTTC
-	-	TRBV4-3	TRBJ1-2	CASSQDPQGYGYTF	TGCGCCAGCAGCCAAGACCCCCAGGGGTATGGCTACACCTTC
-	-	TRBV7-2	TRBJ2-5	CASSLEWLAYETQYF	TGTGCCAGCAGCTTAGAATGGCTAGCGTACGAGACCCAGTACTTC
-	-	TRBV7-9	TRBJ2-5	CASSVNLETQYF	TGTGCCAGCAGCGTAAATCTGGAGACCCAGTACTTC
-	once	TRBV13	TRBJ2-2	CASSWWTGTTNTGELFF	TGTGCCAGCAGCTGGTGGACCGGGACCACGAACACCGGGGAGCTGTTTTTT
-	-	TRBV11-2	TRBJ2-5	CASSQPAQETQYF	TGTGCCAGCAGCCAACCAGCCCAAGAGACCCAGTACTTC
TRBD2	-	TRBV4-1	TRBJ2-5	CASSPGLAGRETQYF	TGCGCCAGCAGCCCGGGACTAGCGGGGAGAGAGACCCAGTACTTC
TRBD1	-	TRBV7-2	TRBJ2-4	CASSLSGTGNNIQYF	TGTGCCAGCAGCTTATCTGGGACAGGGAATAACATTCAGTACTTC
TRBD1	-	TRBV19	TRBJ1-5	CASSKDRQGGSNQPQHF	TGTGCCAGTAGTAAAGACCGACAGGGAGGTAGCAATCAGCCCCAGCATTTT
-	-	TRBV28	TRBJ1-1	CASSGLLNTEAFF	TGTGCCAGCAGTGGGTTGTTAAACACTGAAGCTTTCTTT
-	-	TRBV6-1	TRBJ2-2	CASTARTGYTGELFF	TGTGCCAGCACGGCCCGAACAGGGTACACCGGGGAGCTGTTTTTT
TRBD1	once	TRBV6-1	TRBJ2-3	CASTFDRADTQYF	TGTGCCAGCACCTTTGACAGGGCAGATACGCAGTATTTT
-	few	TRBV7-6	TRBJ1-6	CASSLETAPNSPLHF	TGTGCCAGCAGCTTAGAGACAGCCCCGAATTCACCCCTCCACTTT
-	-	TRBV2	TRBJ2-7	CASGTRNEQYF	TGTGCCAGCGGGACGAGGAACGAGCAGTACTTC
TRBD1	-	TRBV6-4	TRBJ1-1	CASSDSDRGTEAFF	TGTGCCAGCAGTGACTCCGACAGGGGCACTGAAGCTTTCTTT
TRBD1	once	TRBV14	TRBJ1-2	CASSLPGRGRPVYTF	TGTGCCAGCAGCCTGCCGGGCAGGGGGCGACCCGTCTACACCTTC
TRBD1	-	TRBV6-5	TRBJ2-2	CASRLDRGSTGELFF	TGTGCCAGCAGACTCGACAGGGGTAGCACCGGGGAGCTGTTTTTT
-	-	TRBV11-2	TRBJ1-2	CASSPRGGIGYGYTF	TGTGCCAGCAGCCCCCGGGGGGGCATAGGCTATGGCTACACCTTC
TRBD2	-	TRBV6-5	TRBJ2-7	CASSYRGGYYEQYF	TGTGCCAGCAGTTACCGGGGAGGGTACTACGAGCAGTACTTC
TRBD1	once	TRBV6-1	TRBJ2-4	CASSVDRAPNIQYF	TGTGCCAGCAGTGTAGACAGGGCCCCAAACATTCAGTACTTC
-	-	TRBV5-1	TRBJ2-7	CASSSGTTTYEQYF	TGCGCCAGCAGCTCCGGGACGACGACTTACGAGCAGTACTTC
-	once	TRBV7-9	TRBJ1-1	CASSRTANTEAFF	TGTGCCAGCAGCAGGACAGCGAACACTGAAGCTTTCTTT
TRBD2	-	TRBV4-1	TRBJ2-5	CASSPGLAGGLFQETQYF	TGCGCCAGCAGCCCCGGACTAGCGGGGGGGCTCTTCCAAGAGACCCAGTACTTC
-	-	TRBV6-1	TRBJ1-1	CASSEVGGQNTEAFF	TGTGCCAGCAGTGAAGTGGGAGGACAGAACACTGAAGCTTTCTTT
-	-	TRBV28	TRBJ2-7	CASSYPRVHEQYF	TGTGCCAGCAGTTACCCTAGGGTCCACGAGCAGTACTTC
-	-	TRBV11-1	TRBJ2-3	CASSFWRTDTQYF	TGTGCCAGCAGCTTCTGGCGCACAGATACGCAGTATTTT
-	once	TRBV5-4	TRBJ1-2	CASSLGRGVGNYGYTF	TGTGCCAGCAGCCTGGGGCGGGGAGTCGGTAACTATGGCTACACCTTC
-	once	TRBV6-5	TRBJ1-5	CASSRQGSGQPQHF	TGTGCCAGCAGTAGGCAGGGATCTGGTCAGCCCCAGCATTTT
-	-	TRBV18	TRBJ1-1	CASSPPGAVTEAFF	TGTGCCAGCTCACCCCCGGGGGCGGTTACTGAAGCTTTCTTT